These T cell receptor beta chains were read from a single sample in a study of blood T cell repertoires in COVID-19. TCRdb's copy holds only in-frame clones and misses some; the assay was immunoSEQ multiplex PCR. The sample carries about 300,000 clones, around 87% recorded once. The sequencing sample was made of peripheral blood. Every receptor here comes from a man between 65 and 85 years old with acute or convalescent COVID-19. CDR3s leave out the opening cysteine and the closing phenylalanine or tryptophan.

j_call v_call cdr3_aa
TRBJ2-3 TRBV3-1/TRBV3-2 ASSLSSGATDTQY
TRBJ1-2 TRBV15 ATSRGTGNYGYT
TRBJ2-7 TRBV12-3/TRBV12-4 ASSPRGRDEQY
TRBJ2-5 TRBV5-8 ASSPGLAVYQETQY
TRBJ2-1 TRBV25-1 ASRPSGGRSSYNEQF
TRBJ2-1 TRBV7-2 ASSPGRGNEQF
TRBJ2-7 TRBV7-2 ASSLGGGPYEQY
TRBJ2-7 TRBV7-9 ASSPSYEQY
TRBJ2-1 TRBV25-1 ASSDFSGRTYNEQF
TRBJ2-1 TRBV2 ASSLSGGAGNEQF
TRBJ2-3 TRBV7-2 ASSTHPSRFRTDTQY
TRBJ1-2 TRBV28 ASSAQVQVYGYT
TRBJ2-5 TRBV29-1 SVDGEKETQY
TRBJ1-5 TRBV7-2 ASSFGDRDNQPQH
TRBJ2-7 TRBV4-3 ASSQDLTGSSYEQY
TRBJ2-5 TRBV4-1 ASSPPPLGLAVTQETQY
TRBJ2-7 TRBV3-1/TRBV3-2 ASSQAASGTMAYEQY
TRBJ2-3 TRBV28 ASSLEIWATDTQY
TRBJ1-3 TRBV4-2 ASSQEGGNSGNTIY
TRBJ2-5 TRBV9 ASSVLEGGTETQY
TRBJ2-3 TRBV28 ASSFGQGFPDTQY
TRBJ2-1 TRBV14 ASSLGLYNEQF
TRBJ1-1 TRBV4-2 ASSQESRVNTEAF
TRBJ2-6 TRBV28 ASRTPTPAGANVLT
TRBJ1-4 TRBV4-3 ASRDSATNEKLF
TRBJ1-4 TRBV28 ASSSPGQGDEKLF
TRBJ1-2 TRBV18 ASSPGTGEGFYGYT
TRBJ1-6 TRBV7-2 ASSLQGATNSPLH
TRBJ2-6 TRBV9 AEGLHSGGANVLT
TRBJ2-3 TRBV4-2 ASSQDRRDTQY
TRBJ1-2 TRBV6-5 ASSYGQGARSYGYT
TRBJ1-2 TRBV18 ASSPGQESDGYT
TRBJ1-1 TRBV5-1 ASSLPDGTVTTEAF
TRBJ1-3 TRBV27 ASSLRGGNTIY
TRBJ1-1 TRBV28 ASSSSGTGNPYSF
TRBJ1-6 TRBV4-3 ASSQEWRTYNSPLH
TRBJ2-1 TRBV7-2 ASSPNSGTEQF
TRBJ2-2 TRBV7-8 ASSLALREAGELF
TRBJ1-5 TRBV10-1 ASSDGEDQPQH
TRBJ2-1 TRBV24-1 ATSDQRGGRNEQF
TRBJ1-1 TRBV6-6 ASSLTPGGQAEAF
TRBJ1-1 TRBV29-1 SAHRQGDTEAF
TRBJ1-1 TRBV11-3 ASSEGGLRNTEAF
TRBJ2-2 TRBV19 ASSTRVLTGELF
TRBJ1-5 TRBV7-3 ASSLTTLRQATNQPQH
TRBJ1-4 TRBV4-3 ASSQEILRGDRDELF
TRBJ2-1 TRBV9 ASSQMAWSSYNEQF
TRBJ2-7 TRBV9 ASSKGDSGAYEQY
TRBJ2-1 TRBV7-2 ASSPSSGSYNEQF
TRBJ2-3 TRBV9 ASSVEGGGNTQY
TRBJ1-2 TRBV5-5 ASSSQTGGEGYT
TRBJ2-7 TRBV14 ASSQVSSDEQY
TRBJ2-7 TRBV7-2 ASSLGGTTYEQY
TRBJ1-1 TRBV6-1 ASSETPDRRNTEAF
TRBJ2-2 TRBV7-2 ASSSTTGTGELF
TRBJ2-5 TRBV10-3 AISDRTGGGETQY
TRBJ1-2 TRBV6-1 ASSEVTGSYGYT
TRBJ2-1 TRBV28 ASSLLGSADSEQF
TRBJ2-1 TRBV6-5 ASRPGQGDEQF